The sequence of this T cell receptor (beta chain) was determined in a study of cytomegalovirus exposure and HLA in healthy donors. PCR was performed using 60 Vbeta and 13 Jbeta primers. Produced via immunoSEQ multiplex PCR; TCRdb's table is partial and in-frame only. The data contain more than 150,000 clones, 81% of them seen just once; the ten biggest clones take up around 2.2%. This CDR3 spans 13 amino acids. With V trimmed by 8 bases and J by 5 bases, 8 bases remained unmatched. Germline V gene lookup returns CDR1 MNHEY and CDR2 SVGAGI. The sequence was collected from a woman under 40 in good health and CMV-seronegative. Sequencing was carried out using PBMCs. The chain links TRBV6-5 to TRBJ1-1; TRBD1 matches at 7 bases. CDR3 DNA: TGTGCCAGCGCGACAGGGCGGCGAACTGAAGCTTTCTTT. Protein: CASATGRRTEAFF.